The clone carrying this TCR beta chain was counted many times. J gave up 5 bases and V 5 bases, and 9 bases lay outside the gene matches. This CDR3 is 15 amino acids long. Germline CDR1 and CDR2: SGHRS and YFSETQ. The entry originates in a study of T cells in Graves' hyperthyroidism and ophthalmopathy. The PBMCs had their origin in roughly 10 ml of fresh peripheral blood. TCR beta CDR3 sequences were amplified from RNA transcripts. HTBI primers were employed in a first-round RT-PCR of the TCR CDR3. TCRdb ran MiXCR on the multiplex PCR reads and lists one entry per CDR3 protein. Here the sample spans about 640,000 distinct CDR3 sequences, around 21% being singletons.

The sequence derives from a man aged 25 to 45 with Graves' ophthalmopathy. The rearrangement links TRBV5-1 to TRBJ1-4; 7 nucleotides line up with TRBD1. The material sequenced was blood. The CDR3 DNA reads TGCGCCAGCAGGTCACGCGGGACAGCAAATGAAAAACTGTTTTTT. This encodes CASRSRGTANEKLFF.